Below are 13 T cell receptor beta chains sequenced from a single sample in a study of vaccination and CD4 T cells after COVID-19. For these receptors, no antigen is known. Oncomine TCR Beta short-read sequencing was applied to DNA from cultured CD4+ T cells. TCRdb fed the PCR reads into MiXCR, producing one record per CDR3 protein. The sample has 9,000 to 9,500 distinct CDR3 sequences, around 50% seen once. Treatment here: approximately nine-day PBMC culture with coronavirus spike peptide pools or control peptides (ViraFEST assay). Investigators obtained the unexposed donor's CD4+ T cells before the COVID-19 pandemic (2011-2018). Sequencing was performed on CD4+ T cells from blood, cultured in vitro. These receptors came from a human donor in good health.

The CDR3 loop is CASSLLAGAAGELFF. The CDR3 DNA is TGTGCCAGCAGCTTACTAGCGGGAGCAGCCGGGGAGCTGTTTTTT. This chain joins TRBV7-6 and TRBJ2-2; 10 bases align to TRBD2. This CDR3 contains 15 residues. Germline CDR1 reads SGHVS; CDR2 reads FNYEAQ. The V segment lost 2 bases and the J segment 6 bases; nucleotides outside the gene matches: 3.

This CDR3 is CATNIGGLGDNEQFF. In nucleotides, the CDR3 is TGTGCCACGAATATCGGGGGACTAGGGGACAATGAGCAGTTCTTC. The chain has TRBV6-1 and TRBJ2-1, with 8 bases matching TRBD2. Germline assignment: CDR1 MNHNS and CDR2 SASEGT. J gave up 5 bases and V 10 bases, and 13 bases lay outside the gene matches. This CDR3 is built from 15 residues.

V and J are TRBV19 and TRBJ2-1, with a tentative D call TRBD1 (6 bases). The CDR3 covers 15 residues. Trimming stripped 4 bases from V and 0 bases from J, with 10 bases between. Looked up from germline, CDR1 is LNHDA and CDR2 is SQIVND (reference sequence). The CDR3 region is CASSNQGSSYNEQFF. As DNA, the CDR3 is TGTGCCAGTAGTAACCAGGGGAGCTCCTACAATGAGCAGTTCTTC. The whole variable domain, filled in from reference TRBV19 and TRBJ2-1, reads DGGITQSPKYLFRKEGQNVTLSCEQNLNHDAMYWYRQDPGQGLRLIYYSQIVNDFQKGDIAEGYSVSREKKESFPLTVTSAQKNPTAFYLCASSNQGSSYNEQFFGPGTRLTVL.

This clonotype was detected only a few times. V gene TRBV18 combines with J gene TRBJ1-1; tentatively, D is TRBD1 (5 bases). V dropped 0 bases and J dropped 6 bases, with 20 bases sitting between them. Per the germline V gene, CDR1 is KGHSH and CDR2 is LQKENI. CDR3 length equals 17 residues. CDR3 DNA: TGTGCCAGCTCACCACCAAGCCAGGGAGCGGTTGGGTCTGAAGCTTTCTTT. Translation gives CASSPPSQGAVGSEAFF.

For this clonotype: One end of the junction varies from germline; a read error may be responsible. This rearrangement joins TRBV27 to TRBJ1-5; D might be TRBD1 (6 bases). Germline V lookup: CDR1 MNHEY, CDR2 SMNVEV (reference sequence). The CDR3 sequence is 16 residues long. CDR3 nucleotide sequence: TGTGCCAGCAGTTTATATCCGGACAGTGATAATCGGCCCCAGCATTTT. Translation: CASSLYPDSDNRPQHF.

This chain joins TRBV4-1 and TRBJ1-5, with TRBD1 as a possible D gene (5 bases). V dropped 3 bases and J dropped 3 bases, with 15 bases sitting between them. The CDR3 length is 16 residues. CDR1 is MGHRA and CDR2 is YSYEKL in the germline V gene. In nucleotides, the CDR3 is TGCGCCAGCAGCCAGGAGGCAGGGCTAAACAATCAGCCCCAGCATTTT. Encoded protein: CASSQEAGLNNQPQHF.

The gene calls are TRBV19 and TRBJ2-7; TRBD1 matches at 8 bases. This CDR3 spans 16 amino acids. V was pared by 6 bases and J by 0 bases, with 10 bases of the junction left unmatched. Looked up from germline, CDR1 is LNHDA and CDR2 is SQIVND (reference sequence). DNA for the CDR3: TGTGCCAGTAGCAGACAGGGGACGGCGAGCTCCTACGAGCAGTACTTC. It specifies CASSRQGTASSYEQYF. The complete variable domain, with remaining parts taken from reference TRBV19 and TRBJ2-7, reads DGGITQSPKYLFRKEGQNVTLSCEQNLNHDAMYWYRQDPGQGLRLIYYSQIVNDFQKGDIAEGYSVSREKKESFPLTVTSAQKNPTAFYLCASSRQGTASSYEQYFGPGTRLTVT.

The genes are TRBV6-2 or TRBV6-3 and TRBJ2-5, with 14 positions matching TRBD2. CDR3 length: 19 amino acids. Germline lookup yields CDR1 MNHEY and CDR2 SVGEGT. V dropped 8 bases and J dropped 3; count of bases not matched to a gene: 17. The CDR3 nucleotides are TGTGCCAGCGTGTCGACCGGGACTAGCGGGGGACGTTCTAAAGAGACCCAGTACTTC. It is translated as CASVSTGTSGGRSKETQYF.

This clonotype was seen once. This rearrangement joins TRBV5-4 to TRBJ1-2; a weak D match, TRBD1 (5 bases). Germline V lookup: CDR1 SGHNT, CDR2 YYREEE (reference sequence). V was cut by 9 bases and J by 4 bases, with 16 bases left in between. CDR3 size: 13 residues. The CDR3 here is CATQEWSSYGYTF. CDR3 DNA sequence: TGTGCCACACAGGAGTGGAGTTCCTATGGCTACACCTTC.

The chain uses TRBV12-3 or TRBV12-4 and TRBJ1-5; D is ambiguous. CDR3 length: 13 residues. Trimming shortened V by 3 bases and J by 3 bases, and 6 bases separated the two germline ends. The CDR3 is CASSFGLNQPQHF. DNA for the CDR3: TGTGCCAGCAGTTTCGGTCTCAATCAGCCCCAGCATTTT.

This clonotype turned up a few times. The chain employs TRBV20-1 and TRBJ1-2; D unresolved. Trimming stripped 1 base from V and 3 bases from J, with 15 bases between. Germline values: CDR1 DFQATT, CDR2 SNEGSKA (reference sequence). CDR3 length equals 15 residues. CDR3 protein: CSARGVWGSDYGYTF. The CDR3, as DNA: TGCAGTGCTAGAGGCGTTTGGGGTTCCGACTATGGCTACACCTTC.

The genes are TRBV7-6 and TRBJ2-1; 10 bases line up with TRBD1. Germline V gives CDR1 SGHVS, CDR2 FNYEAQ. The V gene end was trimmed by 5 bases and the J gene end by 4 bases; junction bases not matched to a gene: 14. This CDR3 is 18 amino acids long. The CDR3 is CASSLRLGQGYGYNEQFF. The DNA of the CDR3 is TGTGCCAGCAGCCTAAGGTTGGGACAGGGGTATGGGTACAATGAGCAGTTCTTC.

The CDR3 nucleotides read TGTGCCAGCAGTTTCTCCCCTCCCCGGACTGGAGTTAATTCACCCCTCCACTTT. Its translation is CASSFSPPRTGVNSPLHF. V and J are TRBV6-5 and TRBJ1-6; no clear D. Germline-derived CDR1 and CDR2 are MNHEY and SVGAGI. This CDR3 region has 18 residues. V gave up 4 bases and J gave up 6 bases, with 22 bases separating them.